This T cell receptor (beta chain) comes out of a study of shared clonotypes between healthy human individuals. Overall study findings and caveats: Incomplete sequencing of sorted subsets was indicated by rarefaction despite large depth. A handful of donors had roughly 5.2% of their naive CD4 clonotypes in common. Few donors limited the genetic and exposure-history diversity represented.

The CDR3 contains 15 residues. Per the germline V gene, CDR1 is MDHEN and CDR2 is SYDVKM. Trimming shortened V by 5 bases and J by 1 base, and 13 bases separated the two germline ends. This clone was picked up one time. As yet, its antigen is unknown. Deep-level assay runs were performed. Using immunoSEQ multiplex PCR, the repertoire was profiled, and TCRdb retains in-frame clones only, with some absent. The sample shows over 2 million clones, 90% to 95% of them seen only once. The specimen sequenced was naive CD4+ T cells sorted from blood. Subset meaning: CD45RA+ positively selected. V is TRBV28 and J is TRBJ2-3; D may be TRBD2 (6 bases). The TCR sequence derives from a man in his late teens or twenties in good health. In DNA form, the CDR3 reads TGTGCCAGCAGTGACGGGACTCTAGGCACAGATACGCAGTATTTT. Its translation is CASSDGTLGTDTQYF. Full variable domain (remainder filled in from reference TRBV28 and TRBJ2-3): DVKVTQSSRYLVKRTGEKVFLECVQDMDHENMFWYRQDPGLGLRLIYFSYDVKMKEKGDIPEGYSVSREKKERFSLILESASTNQTSMYLCASSDGTLGTDTQYFGPGTRLTVL.